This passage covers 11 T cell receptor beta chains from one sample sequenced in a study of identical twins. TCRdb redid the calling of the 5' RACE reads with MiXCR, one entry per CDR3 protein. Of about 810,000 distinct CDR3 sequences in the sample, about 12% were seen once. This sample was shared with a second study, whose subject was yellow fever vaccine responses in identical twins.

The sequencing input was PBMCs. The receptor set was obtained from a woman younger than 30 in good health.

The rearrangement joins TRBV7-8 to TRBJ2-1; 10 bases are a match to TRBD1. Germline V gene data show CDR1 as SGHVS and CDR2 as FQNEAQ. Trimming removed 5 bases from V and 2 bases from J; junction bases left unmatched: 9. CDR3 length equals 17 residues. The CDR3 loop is CASSLSLGTGAYNEQFF. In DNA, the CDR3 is TGTGCCAGCAGCCTCTCCCTGGGGACAGGGGCCTACAATGAGCAGTTCTTC.

The CDR3 sequence is CASRKRGRDSPLHF. DNA of the CDR3: TGTGCCAGTAGAAAGAGGGGCCGGGATTCACCCCTCCACTTT. The chain recombines TRBV27 with TRBJ1-6, with TRBD1 as a possible D gene (5 bases). The V gene lost 9 bases and the J gene lost 8 bases, with 17 bases spanning the gap. The CDR3 extends over 14 amino acids. Looked up from germline, CDR1 is MNHEY and CDR2 is SMNVEV (reference sequence).

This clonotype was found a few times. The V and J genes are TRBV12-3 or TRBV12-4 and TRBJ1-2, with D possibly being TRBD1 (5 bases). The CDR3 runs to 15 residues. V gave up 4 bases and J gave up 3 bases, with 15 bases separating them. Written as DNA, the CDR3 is TGTGCCAGCAGTTCGTTGGGGGTACGTTACTATGGCTACACCTTC. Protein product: CASSSLGVRYYGYTF.

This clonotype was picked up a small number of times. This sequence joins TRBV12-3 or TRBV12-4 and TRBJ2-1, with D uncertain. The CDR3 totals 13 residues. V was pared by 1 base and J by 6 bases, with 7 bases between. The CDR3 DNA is TGTGCCAGCAGTTTAGATAGGGCCAATGAGCAGTTCTTC. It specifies CASSLDRANEQFF.

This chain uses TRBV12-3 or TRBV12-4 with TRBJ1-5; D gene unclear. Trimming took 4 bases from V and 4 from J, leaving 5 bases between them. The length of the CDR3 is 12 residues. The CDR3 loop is CASSSENQPQHF. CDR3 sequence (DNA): TGTGCCAGCAGTTCCGAAAATCAGCCCCAGCATTTT.

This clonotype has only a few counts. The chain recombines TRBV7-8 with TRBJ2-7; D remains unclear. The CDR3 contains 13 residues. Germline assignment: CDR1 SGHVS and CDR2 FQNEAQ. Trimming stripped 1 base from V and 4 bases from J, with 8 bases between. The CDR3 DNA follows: TGTGCCAGCAGCTTAGAGCCCCTGTACGAGCAGTACTTC. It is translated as CASSLEPLYEQYF. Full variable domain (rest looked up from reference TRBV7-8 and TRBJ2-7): GAGVSQSPRYKVAKRGQDVALRCDPISGHVSLFWYQQALGQGPEFLTYFQNEAQLDKSGLPSDRFFAERPEGSVSTLKIQRTQQEDSAVYLCASSLEPLYEQYFGPGTRLTVT.

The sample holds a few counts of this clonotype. The CDR3 DNA reads as TGTGCCTCCAGCCCAGCTAGTAGACAAGAGACCCAGTACTTC. This translates into CASSPASRQETQYF. This chain uses TRBV28 with TRBJ2-5; D gene unclear. The CDR3 sequence is 14 residues long. Germline V gene sequence: CDR1 MDHEN, CDR2 SYDVKM. V lost 11 bases and J 2 bases, leaving 18 bases between the germline ends.

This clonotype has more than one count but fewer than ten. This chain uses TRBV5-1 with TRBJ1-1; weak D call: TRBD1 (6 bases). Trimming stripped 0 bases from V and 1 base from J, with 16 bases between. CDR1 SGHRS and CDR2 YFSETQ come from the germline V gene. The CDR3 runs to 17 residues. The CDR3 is CASSLASSGTPNTEAFF. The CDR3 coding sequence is TGCGCCAGCAGCTTGGCCTCTAGCGGGACACCGAACACTGAAGCTTTCTTT.

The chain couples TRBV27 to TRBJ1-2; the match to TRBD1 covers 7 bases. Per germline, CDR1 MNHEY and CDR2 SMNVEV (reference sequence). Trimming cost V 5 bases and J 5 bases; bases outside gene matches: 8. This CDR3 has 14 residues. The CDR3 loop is CASSPRQGKYGYTF. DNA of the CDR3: TGTGCCAGCAGTCCCCGACAGGGAAAATATGGCTACACCTTC.

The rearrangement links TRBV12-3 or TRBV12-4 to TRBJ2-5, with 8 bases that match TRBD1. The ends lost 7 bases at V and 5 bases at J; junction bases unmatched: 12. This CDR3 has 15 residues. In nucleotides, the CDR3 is TGTGCCAGCACGACCTCCCTCAGGGGGCTGGAGACCCAGTACTTC. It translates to CASTTSLRGLETQYF.

CDR3 residues: CASSVQRSSTDTQYF. CDR3 nucleotide sequence: TGTGCCAGCAGCGTTCAAAGATCTAGCACAGATACGCAGTATTTT. This chain uses TRBV9 with TRBJ2-3; D is unresolved. Between the trimmed V and J ends, which lost 2 bases and 0 bases, there was a span of 10 bases. The CDR3 has 15 residues. The V gene's germline CDR1 is SGDLS and CDR2 YYNGEE.